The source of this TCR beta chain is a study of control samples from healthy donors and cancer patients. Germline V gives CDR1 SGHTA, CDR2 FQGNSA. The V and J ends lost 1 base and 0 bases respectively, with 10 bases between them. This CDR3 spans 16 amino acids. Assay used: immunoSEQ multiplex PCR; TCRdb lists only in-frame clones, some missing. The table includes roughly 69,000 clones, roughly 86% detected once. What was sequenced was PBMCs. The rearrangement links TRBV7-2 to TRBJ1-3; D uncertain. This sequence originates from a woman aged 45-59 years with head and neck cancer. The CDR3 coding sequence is TGTGCCAGCAGCTTAGTTGTCACCCCCTCTGGAAACACCATATATTTT. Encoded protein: CASSLVVTPSGNTIYF.